This T cell receptor beta chain was retrieved from a study of spatial heterogeneity in lung cancer. Study background: More than eight raw reads, on average, carried each unique TCR and UMI combination.

The time point here: sample taken at primary tumor resection. The ends lost 4 bases at V and 5 bases at J; junction bases unmatched: 3. The germline gives CDR1 ENHRY, CDR2 SYGVKD. This CDR3 spans 14 amino acids. This clonotype was counted at least ten times. As yet, its antigen is unknown. General study points: Tumors with more nonsynonymous mutations had more expanded intratumoral alpha and beta TCRs.

Using its own MiXCR run on the 5' RACE reads, TCRdb lists one record per CDR3 protein. This sample has 12,000 to 15,000 distinct CDR3 sequences; 4.7% occur once, and the top ten carry approximately 20%. This chain connects TRBV10-3 to TRBJ2-2; TRBD1 matches 8 bases. The origin of this receptor is a female donor with early-stage non-small cell lung cancer. Material: lung tumor tissue, obtained at surgery. CDR3 coding DNA: TGTGCCATCAGTGCTACAGGGGGAACCGGGGAGCTGTTTTTT. Translation: CAISATGGTGELFF.